This T cell receptor (beta chain) was identified in a study of blood T cell repertoires in COVID-19. For the study at large: COVID-19 samples from acute and convalescent phases originated in the United States, Italy and Spain. The analysed material was cDNA or gDNA that came from T cells, B-cell-depleted T cells, or PBMCs.

This clone has only one observation. In the source study's methods: Estimation of nucleated cell counts was performed using reference gene primer amplification. Assay: immunoSEQ multiplex PCR; the TCRdb copy retains only in-frame clones and omits some. From that table come the V and J calls and clone size; the DNA was used to work out D and trimming. The sample comprises 140,000 to 150,000 clones, 70% to 90% of which are singletons, and 13% rests with the top ten. The V segment lost 5 bases and the J segment 6 bases; nucleotides outside the gene matches: 6. The CDR3 runs to 14 residues. The germline CDR1 and CDR2 sequences are SGHVS and FQNEAQ.

This chain connects TRBV7-8 to TRBJ2-7; 11 positions match TRBD1. This clonotype originated in a man aged 55 to 70 with active or convalescent COVID-19. The material sequenced was peripheral blood. In nucleotides, the CDR3 is TGTGCCAGCAGCATAGGACAGGGGGCGCGCGAGCAGTACTTC. The encoded protein is CASSIGQGAREQYF. The variable domain in full, completed from reference TRBV7-8 and TRBJ2-7, reads GAGVSQSPRYKVAKRGQDVALRCDPISGHVSLFWYQQALGQGPEFLTYFQNEAQLDKSGLPSDRFFAERPEGSVSTLKIQRTQQEDSAVYLCASSIGQGAREQYFGPGTRLTVT.